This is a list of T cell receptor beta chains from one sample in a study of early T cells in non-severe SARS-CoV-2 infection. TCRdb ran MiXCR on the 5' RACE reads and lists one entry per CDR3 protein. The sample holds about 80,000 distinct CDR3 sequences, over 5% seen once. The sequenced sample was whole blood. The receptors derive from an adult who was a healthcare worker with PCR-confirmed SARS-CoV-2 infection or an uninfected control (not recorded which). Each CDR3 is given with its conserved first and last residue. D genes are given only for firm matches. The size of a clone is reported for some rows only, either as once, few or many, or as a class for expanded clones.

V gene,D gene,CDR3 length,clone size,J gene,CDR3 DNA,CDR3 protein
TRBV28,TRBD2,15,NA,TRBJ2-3,TGTGCCAGCACCCCTCTAGCGGGAGCTCGCGCTACGCAGTATTTT,CASTPLAGARATQYF
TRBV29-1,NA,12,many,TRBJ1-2,TGCAGCGTCGAAGGCCCTAACTATGGCTACACCTTC,CSVEGPNYGYTF
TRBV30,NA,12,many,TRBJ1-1,TGTGCCTGGAGCAAGGGAGGTACTGAAGCTTTCTTT,CAWSKGGTEAFF
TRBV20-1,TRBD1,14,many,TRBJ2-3,TGCAGTGCGCCCCTCAACAGGGGGACAGATACGCAGTATTTT,CSAPLNRGTDTQYF
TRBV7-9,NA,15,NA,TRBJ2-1,TGTGCCAGCAGCCACTCTAAGACATTTTCCAGTGAGCAGTTCTTC,CASSHSKTFSSEQFF
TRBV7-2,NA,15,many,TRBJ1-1,TGTGCCAGCAGCTTAATCGTTTCGGGCGGCACTGAAGCTTTCTTT,CASSLIVSGGTEAFF
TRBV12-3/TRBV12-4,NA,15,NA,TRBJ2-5,TGTGCCAGCAGTCCCTTGACTAGTGGAGGCAGGACCCAGTACTTC,CASSPLTSGGRTQYF
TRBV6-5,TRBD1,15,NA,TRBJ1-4,TGTGCCAGCAGGCAGACAGGGGGGTCTTGGGAAAAACTGTTTTTT,CASRQTGGSWEKLFF
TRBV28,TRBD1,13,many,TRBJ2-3,TGTGCCAGCAGTTTCCCCGGACAGGTTTCGCAGTATTTT,CASSFPGQVSQYF
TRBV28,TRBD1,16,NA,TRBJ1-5,TGTGCCAGCAGTACTTACAGGGGTCATAGCAATCAGCCCCAGCATTTT,CASSTYRGHSNQPQHF
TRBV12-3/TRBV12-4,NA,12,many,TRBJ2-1,TGTGCCAGCAGTTTAGGGCAGGGCAAACAGTTCTTC,CASSLGQGKQFF
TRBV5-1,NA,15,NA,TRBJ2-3,TGCGCCAGCAGCTTGGAGGGGAAGCGCACAGATACGCAGTATTTT,CASSLEGKRTDTQYF
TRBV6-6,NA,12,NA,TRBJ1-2,TGTGCCAGCAGTTTTGATAACTATGGCTACACCTTC,CASSFDNYGYTF
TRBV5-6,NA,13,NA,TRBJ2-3,TGTGCCAGCAGCCAAACTAGCACAGATACGCAGTATTTT,CASSQTSTDTQYF
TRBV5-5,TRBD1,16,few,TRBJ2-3,TGTGCCAGCAGCCGCGGACAGGGGGCGCCCACAGATACGCAGTATTTT,CASSRGQGAPTDTQYF
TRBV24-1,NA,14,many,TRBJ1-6,TGTGCCACCAGTGACAGTTCATGGAATTCACCCCTCCACTTT,CATSDSSWNSPLHF
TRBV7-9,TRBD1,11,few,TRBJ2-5,TGTGCCAGCAGCTCGCAGGGGGCCCAGTACTTC,CASSSQGAQYF
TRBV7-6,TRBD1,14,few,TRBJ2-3,TGTGCCAGCAGCTTAGATACAGGGGCAGATACGCAGTATTTT,CASSLDTGADTQYF
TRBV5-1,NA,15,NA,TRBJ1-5,TGCGCCAGCAGCTTGGAGTTCGGGGGAATTCAGCCCCAGCATTTT,CASSLEFGGIQPQHF
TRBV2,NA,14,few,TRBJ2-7,TGTGCCAGCAGTGATATCTCTCCCTACTACGAGCAGTACTTC,CASSDISPYYEQYF
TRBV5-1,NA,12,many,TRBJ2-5,TGCGCCAGCGGCGGCCAGTATGAGACCCAGTACTTC,CASGGQYETQYF
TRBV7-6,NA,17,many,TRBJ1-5,TGTGCCAGCAGCTTAAGCGACGATGACGGATTAAATCAGCCCCAGCATTTT,CASSLSDDDGLNQPQHF
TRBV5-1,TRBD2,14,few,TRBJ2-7,TGCGCCAGCAGCTTGGACGGGGGGAGGAACGAGCAGTACTTC,CASSLDGGRNEQYF
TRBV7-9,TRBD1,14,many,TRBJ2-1,TGTGCCAGCAGCTTAGCAGGGACAGCTAATGAGCAGTTCTTC,CASSLAGTANEQFF
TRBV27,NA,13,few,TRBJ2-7,TGTGCCAGCAGTTTTGGGGTCGGCTACGAGCAGTACTTC,CASSFGVGYEQYF
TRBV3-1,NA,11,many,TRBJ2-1,TGTGCCAGCAGCCAAGAGGAAGGCCAGTTCTTC,CASSQEEGQFF
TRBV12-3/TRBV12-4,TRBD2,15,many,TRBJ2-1,TGTGCCAGCAGTTTAGGGACTAGCGTCGGGAATGAGCAGTTCTTC,CASSLGTSVGNEQFF
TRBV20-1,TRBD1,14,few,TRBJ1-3,TGCAGTGCCATCACCGGGACAGGGGGAAACACCATATATTTT,CSAITGTGGNTIYF
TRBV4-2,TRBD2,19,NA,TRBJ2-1,TGTGCCAGCAGCCTGATGATCTCAACCGGGACTAGCGGGAACAATGAGCAGTTCTTC,CASSLMISTGTSGNNEQFF
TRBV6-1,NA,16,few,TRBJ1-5,TGTGCCAGCAGTGAAGCGCAAAGGGACACAGATCAGCCCCAGCATTTT,CASSEAQRDTDQPQHF
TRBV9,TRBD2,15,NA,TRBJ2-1,TGTGCCAGCAGCGTAAGCGGGAGTAGTTTAAATGAGCAGTTCTTC,CASSVSGSSLNEQFF
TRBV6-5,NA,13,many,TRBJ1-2,TGTGCCAGCAGCCCGGGGGGATACTATGGCTACACCTTC,CASSPGGYYGYTF
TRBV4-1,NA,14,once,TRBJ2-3,TGCGCCAACAGCCAAGATTTCGGCACAGATACGCAGTATTTT,CANSQDFGTDTQYF
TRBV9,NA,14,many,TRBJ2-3,TGTGCCAGCAGCGTAGGACTCTCCCCAGATACGCAGTATTTT,CASSVGLSPDTQYF
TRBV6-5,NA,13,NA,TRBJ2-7,TGTGCCAGCAGTGTACCAGGTACCTACGAGCAGTACTTC,CASSVPGTYEQYF
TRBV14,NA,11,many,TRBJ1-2,TGTGCCAGCAGCCAAACCCTTGGCTACACCTTC,CASSQTLGYTF
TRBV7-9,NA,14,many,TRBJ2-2,TGTGCCAGCAGCTTAGTCAGCAACACCGGGGAGCTGTTTTTT,CASSLVSNTGELFF
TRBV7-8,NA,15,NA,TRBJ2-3,TGTGCCAGCAGCTTAGATTGGAACGGCGCAGATACGCAGTATTTT,CASSLDWNGADTQYF
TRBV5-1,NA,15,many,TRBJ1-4,TGCGCCAGCAGCTTGGTCCCCGCAACTAATGAAAAACTGTTTTTT,CASSLVPATNEKLFF
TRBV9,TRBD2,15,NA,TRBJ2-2,TGTGCCAGCAGCGGTAGCGGGAGGGCCGGCGGGGAGCTGTTTTTT,CASSGSGRAGGELFF
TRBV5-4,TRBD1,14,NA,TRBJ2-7,TGTGCCAGCAGCGGACAGGGCGGCGTGGGCGAGCAGTACTTC,CASSGQGGVGEQYF
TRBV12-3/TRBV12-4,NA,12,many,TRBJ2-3,TGTGCCAGCAGTTTGACGGGGCCCACTCCTAATTTT,CASSLTGPTPNF